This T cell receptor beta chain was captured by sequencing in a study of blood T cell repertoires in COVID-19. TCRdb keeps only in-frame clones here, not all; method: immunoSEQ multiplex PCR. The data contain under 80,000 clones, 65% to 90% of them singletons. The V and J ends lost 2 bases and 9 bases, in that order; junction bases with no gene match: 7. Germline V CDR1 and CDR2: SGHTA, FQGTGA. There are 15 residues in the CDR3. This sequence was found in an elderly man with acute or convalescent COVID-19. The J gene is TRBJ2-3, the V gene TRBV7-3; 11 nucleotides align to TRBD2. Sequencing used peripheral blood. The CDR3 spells CASSLGLAGGDTQYF. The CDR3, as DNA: TGTGCCAGCAGCTTAGGGCTAGCGGGGGGAGACACGCAGTATTTT.